A selection of T cell receptor beta chains follows, all from one sample in a study of T-cell reconstitution after alpha-beta-depleted transplantation in children. TCRdb independently ran MiXCR on the PCR reads; one entry per CDR3 protein. The sample lists hundreds of thousands of distinct CDR3 sequences, roughly 7.7% seen once, with less than 8% in the top ten. Sequenced here: PBMCs, mostly from graft donor cells, sampled 180 days after TCRalphabeta/CD19-depleted stem cell transplant. These receptors were obtained from a male patient younger than 18 who had a stem cell transplant for acute lymphoblastic leukemia, so the T cells may come from the graft donor. Each CDR3 is given with its conserved first and last residue. Fields, in order: D gene, V gene, J gene, clone size, CDR3 protein, CDR3 DNA. D genes are given only for firm matches. Clone size appears in some rows only: once, few, many, or a class for an expanded clone.

-	TRBV15	TRBJ1-4	many	CATSGDREKLFF	TGTGCCACCAGCGGAGATAGAGAAAAACTGTTTTTT
-	TRBV28	TRBJ2-4	many	CASSLRLVLGHIQYF	TGTGCCAGCAGTCTTCGACTAGTACTGGGCCACATTCAGTACTTC
TRBD1	TRBV12-3/TRBV12-4	TRBJ1-1	many	CASSPRTGGANTEAFF	TGTGCCAGCAGTCCCCGGACAGGGGGCGCGAACACTGAAGCTTTCTTT
TRBD1	TRBV6-2/TRBV6-3	TRBJ2-1	many	CASSRRTGGEQFF	TGTGCCAGCAGTCGCCGGACAGGGGGGGAGCAGTTCTTC
TRBD1	TRBV6-1	TRBJ1-5	many	CASRDRGYHQPQHF	TGTGCCAGCAGGGACAGGGGATACCATCAGCCCCAGCATTTT
TRBD1	TRBV5-1	TRBJ2-7	many	CASSFPGQGSYEQYF	TGCGCCAGCAGCTTCCCGGGACAGGGGTCCTACGAGCAGTACTTC
-	TRBV12-3/TRBV12-4	TRBJ1-2	many	CASSRPDDDGYTF	TGTGCCAGCAGTCGGCCGGACGACGATGGCTACACCTTC
TRBD1	TRBV12-3/TRBV12-4	TRBJ1-3	many	CASSFKAGGSGNTIYF	TGTGCCAGCAGTTTTAAGGCAGGGGGCTCTGGAAACACCATATATTTT
-	TRBV9	TRBJ2-2	-	CASSVGDRADTGELFF	TGTGCCAGCAGCGTAGGTGACCGAGCCGACACCGGGGAGCTGTTTTTT
-	TRBV5-6	TRBJ2-7	many	CASSPSRGYEQYF	TGTGCCAGCAGCCCCTCGAGGGGGTACGAGCAGTACTTC
TRBD1	TRBV7-9	TRBJ1-2	many	CASSPTGRWSNYGYTF	TGTGCCAGCAGTCCGACAGGGAGATGGTCTAACTATGGCTACACCTTC
TRBD1	TRBV4-2	TRBJ1-6	many	CASSQPGQADLSPLHF	TGTGCCAGCAGCCAGCCGGGACAGGCCGACCTCTCACCCCTCCACTTT
-	TRBV7-9	TRBJ2-5	many	CASSSTSAGQETQYF	TGTGCCAGCAGCTCGACCTCGGCAGGGCAAGAGACCCAGTACTTC
-	TRBV20-1	TRBJ1-1	many	CSAIRGQSLNTEAFF	TGCAGTGCTATCCGGGGCCAGTCTTTGAACACTGAAGCTTTCTTT
-	TRBV20-1	TRBJ2-5	many	CSARDFGGETQYF	TGCAGTGCTAGAGATTTTGGTGGAGAGACCCAGTACTTC
-	TRBV27	TRBJ2-5	many	CASSLIGEPGETQYF	TGTGCCAGCAGTCTCATCGGGGAGCCAGGAGAGACCCAGTACTTC